The 14 T cell receptor beta chains below were found in one sample sequenced in a study of cytomegalovirus exposure and HLA in healthy donors. PCR used 60 Vbeta primers and 13 Jbeta primers. Assay: immunoSEQ multiplex PCR; the TCRdb copy retains only in-frame clones and omits some. The repertoire holds approximately 150,000 clones, with 84% as singletons. Sequenced: PBMCs. The receptors originated from a man aged 25 to 40 in good health and CMV-seronegative.

The chain couples TRBV9 to TRBJ1-4; 9 bases are shared with TRBD1. Germline lookup yields CDR1 SGDLS and CDR2 YYNGEE. This CDR3 is built from 15 residues. Losses at the gene ends were 4 bases for V and 5 bases for J; bases not matched to a gene: 6. This CDR3 reads CASSSPDRGNEKLFF. The CDR3 DNA reads TGTGCCAGCAGCTCTCCGGACAGGGGCAATGAAAAACTGTTTTTT.

This chain connects TRBV7-2 to TRBJ2-7, with 8 nucleotides matching TRBD2. V lost 1 base and J lost 0; bases outside the gene matches: 2. CDR1 is SGHTA, CDR2 FQGNSA, per germline. The CDR3 consists of 15 residues. CDR3 amino acids: CASSLGLANSYEQYF. DNA of the CDR3: TGTGCCAGCAGCTTAGGACTAGCGAACTCCTACGAGCAGTACTTC.

In this sample, this clone turned up once. This chain links TRBV5-1 with TRBJ1-4, with D perhaps TRBD1 (5 bases). The CDR3 extends over 15 amino acids. Germline-derived CDR1 and CDR2 are SGHRS and YFSETQ. The V end was cut by 0 bases, the J end by 10 bases, with 16 bases between. The CDR3 coding sequence is TGCGCCAGCAGCTTGGATAGAGGACAACTCGGAAAACTGTTTTTT. Translation gives CASSLDRGQLGKLFF. The whole variable domain, remainder taken from reference TRBV5-1 and TRBJ1-4, is KAGVTQTPRYLIKTRGQQVTLSCSPISGHRSVSWYQQTPGQGLQFLFEYFSETQRNKGNFPGRFSGRQFSNSRSEMNVSTLELGDSALYLCASSLDRGQLGKLFFGSGTQLSVL.

On this clone itself: The junction shows a germline mismatch at one end, possibly a read error. The rearrangement joins TRBV7-7 to TRBJ2-5, with 11 bases identical to TRBD1. Germline loops: CDR1 SSHAT, CDR2 FNYEAQ (reference sequence). This CDR3 contains 14 residues. CDR3 DNA: TGTGCTAGCAGCCCCGGGACAGGGGGAGAGACCCAGTACTTC. Its protein is CASSPGTGGETQYF.

The chain recombines TRBV14 with TRBJ2-7, with 10 bases aligning to TRBD1. The trim removed 1 base at V and 3 bases at J, leaving 15 bases unmatched. CDR1 is SGHDN and CDR2 is FVKESK in the germline V gene. The CDR3 loop spans 19 amino acids. The CDR3 DNA reads TGTGCCAGCAGCCAAGCCGGGACAGGGGTGATGGCCCTCTACTACGAGCAGTACTTC. This codes for CASSQAGTGVMALYYEQYF.

The genes are TRBV7-9 and TRBJ2-1; maybe TRBD2 (5 bases). CDR1 SEHNR and CDR2 FQNEAQ come from the germline V gene (reference sequence). V was clipped by 7 bases and J by 9 bases, with 16 bases between them. The CDR3 has 13 residues. Here the CDR3 reads CASNSLDAGEQFF. CDR3 nucleotides: TGTGCCAGCAACTCGCTAGATGCGGGTGAGCAGTTCTTC.

Notes on this clone: Other DNA sequences in the sample encode the same CDR3. V usage is TRBV7-2 and J usage is TRBJ2-7; 8 bases align to TRBD2. Looked up from germline, CDR1 is SGHTA and CDR2 is FQGNSA. This CDR3 is built from 14 residues. The junction had 2 bases not matched to a gene; V was cut back by 1 base and J by 3 bases. The CDR3 spells CASSLGREGYEQYF. The CDR3 DNA follows: TGTGCCAGCAGCTTAGGTCGGGAGGGCTACGAGCAGTACTTC.

The rearrangement uses TRBV10-3 and TRBJ1-1; 8 bases align to TRBD1. CDR1 is ENHRY, CDR2 SYGVKD, per germline. V shed 4 bases and J 5 bases; nucleotides not matched to a gene: 12. This CDR3 region has 16 residues. This chain's CDR3 is CAISATGGSSGTEAFF. DNA for the CDR3: TGTGCCATCAGTGCAACAGGGGGAAGTTCGGGTACTGAAGCTTTCTTT.

The chain has TRBV2 and TRBJ2-7; 9 bases are shared with TRBD1. Germline V gene data show CDR1 as SNHLY and CDR2 as FYNNEI. This CDR3 comprises 13 residues. With V trimmed by 10 bases and J by 6 bases, 10 bases remained unmatched. The CDR3 region has the DNA TGTGCCACCTCAGGGACAGGGTTCGCCGAGCAGTACTTC. Translation: CATSGTGFAEQYF.

The CDR3 sequence: CASSGRASYEQYF. CDR3 DNA sequence: TGCGCCAGCAGCGGGAGGGCCTCCTACGAGCAGTACTTC. The rearrangement uses TRBV5-1 and TRBJ2-7, with TRBD2 matching 7 bases. With 4 bases clipped from V and 0 bases from J, the junction kept 1 base outside the gene matches. The CDR3 consists of 13 residues. Per germline, CDR1 SGHRS and CDR2 YFSETQ. The variable domain in full, completed from reference TRBV5-1 and TRBJ2-7, reads KAGVTQTPRYLIKTRGQQVTLSCSPISGHRSVSWYQQTPGQGLQFLFEYFSETQRNKGNFPGRFSGRQFSNSRSEMNVSTLELGDSALYLCASSGRASYEQYFGPGTRLTVT.

This chain links TRBV5-4 with TRBJ2-2, with D maybe TRBD1 (6 bases). V lost 2 bases to trimming and J lost 4 bases, with 15 bases between them. CDR3 length equals 16 residues. Per germline, CDR1 SGHNT and CDR2 YYREEE (reference sequence). DNA of the CDR3: TGTGCCAGCAGCTTACCAGACAGGATTGGCACCGGGGAGCTGTTTTTT. It translates to CASSLPDRIGTGELFF.

This clone was seen a few times. This chain links TRBV5-8 with TRBJ1-5; D ambiguous. The CDR3 length is 11 residues. Germline-derived CDR1 and CDR2 are SGHTS and YDEGEE. Trimming pared 3 bases from V and 5 bases from J, leaving 3 bases between. This chain's CDR3 is CASSYYQPQHF. CDR3 DNA: TGTGCCAGCAGCTACTATCAGCCCCAGCATTTT.

The rearrangement links TRBV27 to TRBJ2-1; D possibly corresponds to TRBD1 (6 bases). Trimming stripped 2 bases from V and 1 base from J, with 9 bases between. The CDR3 runs 15 residues. Germline lookup yields CDR1 MNHEY and CDR2 SMNVEV (reference sequence). The CDR3 bases are TGTGCCAGCAGTTTAGGAGACAGGTCCTACAATGAGCAGTTCTTC. Translated: CASSLGDRSYNEQFF.

This chain uses TRBV7-2 with TRBJ2-3, with D perhaps matching TRBD2 (6 bases). CDR3 length: 15 amino acids. In germline, CDR1 is SGHTA, CDR2 FQGNSA. Trimming stripped 2 bases from V and 6 bases from J, with 15 bases between. The CDR3 sequence: CASSLLSGTGDTQYF. The CDR3 DNA sequence: TGTGCCAGCAGCTTATTATCGGGGACTGGGGATACGCAGTATTTT.